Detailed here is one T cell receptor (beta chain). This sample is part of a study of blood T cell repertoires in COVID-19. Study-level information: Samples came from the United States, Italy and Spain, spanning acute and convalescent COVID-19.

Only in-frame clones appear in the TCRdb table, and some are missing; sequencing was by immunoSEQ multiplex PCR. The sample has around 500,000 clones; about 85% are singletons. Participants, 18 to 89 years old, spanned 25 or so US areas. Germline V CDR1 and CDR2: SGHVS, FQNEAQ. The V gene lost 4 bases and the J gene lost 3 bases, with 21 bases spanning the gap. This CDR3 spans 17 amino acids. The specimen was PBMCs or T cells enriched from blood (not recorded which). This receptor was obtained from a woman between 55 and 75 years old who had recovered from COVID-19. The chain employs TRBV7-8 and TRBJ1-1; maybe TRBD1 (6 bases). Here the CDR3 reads CASSSVGGADLYTEAFF. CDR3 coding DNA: TGTGCCAGCAGCTCCGTGGGGGGGGCCGATCTATACACTGAAGCTTTCTTT.